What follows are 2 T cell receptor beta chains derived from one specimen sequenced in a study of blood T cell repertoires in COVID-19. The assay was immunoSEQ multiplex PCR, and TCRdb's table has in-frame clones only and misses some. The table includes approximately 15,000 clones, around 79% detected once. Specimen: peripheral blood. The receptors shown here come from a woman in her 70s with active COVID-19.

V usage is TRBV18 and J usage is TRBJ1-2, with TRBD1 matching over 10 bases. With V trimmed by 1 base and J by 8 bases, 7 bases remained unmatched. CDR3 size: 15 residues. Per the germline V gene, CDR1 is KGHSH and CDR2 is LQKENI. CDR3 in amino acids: CASSPQPGQGSGYTF. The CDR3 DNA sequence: TGTGCCAGCTCACCACAGCCGGGACAGGGGTCGGGCTACACCTTC. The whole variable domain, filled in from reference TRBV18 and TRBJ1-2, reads NAGVMQNPRHLVRRRGQEARLRCSPMKGHSHVYWYRQLPEEGLKFMVYLQKENIIDESGMPKERFSAEFPKEGPSILRIQQVVRGDSAAYFCASSPQPGQGSGYTFGSGTRLTVV.

CDR3 sequence: CASSSKGLAGGWTGELFF. CDR3 coding DNA: TGTGCCAGCAGCTCCAAAGGACTAGCGGGAGGTTGGACCGGGGAGCTGTTTTTT. V and J are TRBV11-2 and TRBJ2-2; 14 nucleotides agree with TRBD2. CDR1 SGHAT and CDR2 FQNNGV come from the germline V gene. The ends lost 4 bases at V and 5 bases at J; junction bases unmatched: 9. CDR3 length equals 18 residues.